This T cell receptor (beta chain) was identified in a study of cytomegalovirus exposure and HLA in healthy donors. The PCR contained 60 Vbeta and 13 Jbeta primers. Libraries were prepared by immunoSEQ multiplex PCR; TCRdb keeps only in-frame clonotypes and omits some of them. The sample lists 110,000 or so clones; 76% were seen once. In the case of this clone: As yet, its antigen is unknown. A junction end diverges from the germline sequence, so it may reflect a read error.

General observations from the study: Based on reports, TCR beta sequences accurately predicted HLA-A and HLA-B alleles for most subjects. Some V segments could not be told apart, so they were left out, TRBV6-2 and TRBV6-3 among them. Later, TCR association rates were found to vary by HLA locus, highest for DRB1 and lowest for HLA-C.

The CDR3 is made up of 14 amino acids. Germline V CDR1 and CDR2: SGDLS, YYNGEE. The chain recombines TRBV9 with TRBJ1-1; D perhaps matches TRBD1 (6 bases). This sequence was found in a man between 40 and 49 years old in good health and CMV-seropositive. Specimen: PBMCs. The chain's CDR3 is CASSGKTGNAEAFF. The CDR3 DNA follows: TGTGCCAGCAGCGGAAAAACAGGGAACGCTGAAGCTTTCTTT.